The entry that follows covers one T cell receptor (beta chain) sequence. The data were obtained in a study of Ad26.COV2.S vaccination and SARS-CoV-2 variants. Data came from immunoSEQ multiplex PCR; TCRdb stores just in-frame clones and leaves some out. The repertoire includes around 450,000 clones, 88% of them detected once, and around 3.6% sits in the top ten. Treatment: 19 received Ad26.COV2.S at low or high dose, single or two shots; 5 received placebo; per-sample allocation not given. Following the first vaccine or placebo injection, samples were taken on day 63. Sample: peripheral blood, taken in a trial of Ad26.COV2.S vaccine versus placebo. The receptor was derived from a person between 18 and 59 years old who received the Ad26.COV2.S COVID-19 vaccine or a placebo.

The CDR3 here is CASSQEDLPAYYGYTF. CDR3 in DNA: TGTGCCAGCAGCCAAGAGGACCTACCAGCTTACTATGGCTACACCTTC. V and J are TRBV14 and TRBJ1-2, with D unclear. The CDR3 length is 16 residues. The V gene's germline CDR1 is SGHDN and CDR2 FVKESK. Trimming pared 0 bases from V and 3 bases from J, leaving 14 bases between.